The 9 T cell receptor beta chains reported below all come from one sample, sequenced in a study of cytomegalovirus exposure and HLA in healthy donors. PCR was performed using 60 Vbeta and 13 Jbeta primers. Here immunoSEQ multiplex PCR was the method, and the copy in TCRdb shows in-frame clones only, minus some. Found here are 100,000 to 150,000 clones, about 85% of them singletons; the top ten hold 3.5% to 4%. Specimen: PBMCs. These receptors were collected from a man between 18 and 29 years old in good health and CMV-seropositive.

This clone was picked up a small number of times. This chain uses TRBV7-9 with TRBJ2-2; 8 nucleotides match TRBD1. Losses at the gene ends were 5 bases for V and 6 bases for J; bases not matched to a gene: 11. CDR1 is SEHNR and CDR2 is FQNEAQ in the germline V gene (reference sequence). The CDR3 spans 16 residues. The CDR3 bases are TGTGCCAGCAGCACCCGACAGGGGATTGTACCCGGGGAGCTGTTTTTT. This codes for CASSTRQGIVPGELFF. Based on the CDR3 plus reference TRBV7-9 and TRBJ2-2, the full variable domain is DTGVSQNPRHKITKRGQNVTFRCDPISEHNRLYWYRQTLGQGPEFLTYFQNEAQLEKSRLLSDRFSAERPKGSFSTLEIQRTEQGDSAMYLCASSTRQGIVPGELFFGEGSRLTVL.

The chain links TRBV6-1 to TRBJ1-1; 8 bases fit TRBD1. The CDR3 sequence is 14 residues long. V dropped 1 base and J dropped 6; count of bases not matched to a gene: 4. Germline CDR1 reads MNHNS; CDR2 reads SASEGT. The CDR3 loop is CASSEVDRDAEAFF. CDR3 DNA sequence: TGTGCCAGCAGTGAAGTGGACAGGGACGCTGAAGCTTTCTTT.

The DNA for the CDR3 is TGTGCCAGCAGCCAGGGGTCCGGAAACACCATATATTTT. This codes for CASSQGSGNTIYF. This chain connects TRBV6-6 to TRBJ1-3; D possibly corresponds to TRBD1 (6 bases). Germline CDR1 is MNHNY and CDR2 is SVGAGI (reference sequence). The V and J ends lost 6 bases and 4 bases respectively, with 10 bases between them. This CDR3 is 13 amino acids long.

The chain couples TRBV7-8 to TRBJ1-3; the D is unclear. From germline, CDR1 is SGHVS and CDR2 FQNEAQ. CDR3 length: 15 amino acids. V was trimmed by 2 bases and J by 0 bases, leaving 8 bases between them. CDR3 coding DNA: TGTGCCAGCAGCTTAACAGCCTTCTCTGGAAACACCATATATTTT. It specifies CASSLTAFSGNTIYF.

The chain couples TRBV2 to TRBJ2-7; 9 nucleotides line up with TRBD2. J was trimmed by 4 bases and V by 2 bases; bases with no gene match: 6. The germline CDR1 and CDR2 sequences are SNHLY and FYNNEI. This CDR3 is 15 amino acids long. In DNA form, the CDR3 reads TGTGCCAGCAGTGAACTAGCGGGGAGGTCTTACGAGCAGTACTTC. Its translation: CASSELAGRSYEQYF.

The chain has TRBV18 and TRBJ1-1; D perhaps matches TRBD1 (6 bases). This CDR3 has 13 residues. V was shortened by 5 bases and J by 7 bases, with 14 bases between the two germline ends. Germline lookup yields CDR1 KGHSH and CDR2 LQKENI. CDR3 loop: CASSNREIGEAFF. CDR3 bases: TGTGCCAGCTCAAACAGGGAAATCGGTGAAGCTTTCTTT.

V usage is TRBV5-4 and J usage is TRBJ2-5; D remains ambiguous. CDR1 and CDR2 (germline): SGHNT, YYREEE (reference sequence). CDR3 length: 14 amino acids. V was clipped by 2 bases and J by 5 bases, with 13 bases between them. The CDR3 region has the DNA TGTGCCAGCAGCTTCAGGTCCGGTGATGAGACCCAGTACTTC. This translates into CASSFRSGDETQYF.

The chain has TRBV29-1 and TRBJ2-1; D perhaps matches TRBD2 (6 bases). Germline V gene lookup returns CDR1 SQVTM and CDR2 ANQGSEA. Trimming took off 4 bases at V and 0 bases at J, with 16 bases between the two ends. CDR3 length: 16 amino acids. This chain's CDR3 is CSVVGGTQSSYNEQFF. In DNA, the CDR3 is TGCAGCGTTGTCGGGGGTACCCAAAGCTCCTACAATGAGCAGTTCTTC.

This clone is a singleton in its sample. The chain joins TRBV18 to TRBJ1-1, with no clear D. Trimming removed 2 bases at V and 0 bases at J, with 10 bases between. Germline values: CDR1 KGHSH, CDR2 LQKENI. The length of the CDR3 is 15 residues. DNA of the CDR3: TGTGCCAGCTCACCATCCACAGAAATGAACACTGAAGCTTTCTTT. Protein: CASSPSTEMNTEAFF.